Reported below is one T cell receptor beta chain. The antigen it binds to is not known. There are no base qualities to consult, and no much larger clone falls within one base. Library preparation employed the immunoSEQ multiplex PCR assay. For the multiplex PCR, a mixture combining 60 forward primers for TCR Vbeta segments and 13 reverse primers for TCR Jbeta segments was used. The CDR3 region of rearranged TCR beta genes was amplified from genomic DNA by a multiplex PCR assay. The amplified TCR beta libraries were sequenced on the Illumina HiSeq System as 87-base-pair reads. The original pipeline was this. In a later analysis, approximately 74 million unique TCR beta chains were counted across the roughly 610 repertoires, and roughly 9.9 million of these chains were shared by at least two donors. A nearest-neighbor algorithm error-corrected the raw reads and collapsed the reads into unique sequences, merging closely related sequences to remove PCR and sequencing errors. To assign V, D and J gene segments, CDR3 sequences were aligned to IMGT reference sequences. For a sequence to be retained, at least a six-nucleotide match to both a V gene segment and a J gene segment was required. A rearrangement counted as productive if the CDR3 had no stop codons and remained in frame with V and J, and every other rearrangement counted as non-productive. CDR3 was defined according to IMGT convention as the region running from the second conserved V-encoded cysteine to the conserved J-encoded phenylalanine. The earlier analysis of fewer than 750 of the donors excluded sequences that lacked an unambiguous match to a single V gene segment. An earlier analysis of several hundred of the donors called V segments functional above 56.7% productive rearrangements and segregating when the between-donor standard deviation exceeded 5%. A statistical classification framework was developed to diagnose cytomegalovirus status using the catalog of TCR beta chain sequences. In a later analysis, TCR nucleotide sequences were compared against IMGT/GENE-DB human TR gene sequences so that V and J genes could be assigned. In a later analysis, CDR3 sequences and most-parsimonious VDJ recombination scenarios were assigned using the TCRdist pipeline. A later analysis defined each TCR beta chain by its CDR3 amino acid sequence plus V-gene family, and excluded reads lacking a unique V-gene family. As a way to deal with suspected cross-contamination and a sequencing artifact, a later analysis dropped approximately 590 nucleotide sequences that were highly shared and had low generation probability. For each public chain, a later analysis derived a clonal expansion index from normalized ranks of inferred template counts within each repertoire. A later analysis computed generation probabilities with a VDJ recombination model fitted to out-of-frame rearrangements, and checked the results against IGoR. In a later analysis, TCR-TCR, TCR-HLA and TCR-CMV co-occurrence was scored with hypergeometric tests, and a repertoire-size bias correction was applied to TCR pairs. A later analysis estimated false discovery rates by permuting HLA or CMV assignments 20 times. In a later analysis, co-occurring TCRs were grouped using DBSCAN, and TCRdist sequence similarity was added for clustering within HLA-allele-positive subsets. Repertoires with fewer than 30,000 or more than 120,000 public chains, plus five repertoires with anomalous nucleotide sharing, were excluded from co-occurrence clustering. The clones in this table, taken by TCRdb from immuneACCESS, are in-frame only. Not every clone is retained; where verified, under half of the shortfall comes from an unresolved V gene, and the cause of the rest is unknown. That table is the source of V, J and clone size, and D and trimming were worked out from the DNA. The table for this sample lists about 100,000 clones; over 70% of them were counted only once. The ten most abundant clones make up about 10% of the sample.

The germline V gene (reference sequence) yields MNHEY for CDR1 and SMNVEV for CDR2. Including cysteine and phenylalanine, the CDR3 has 14 amino acids. Of the read, only the CDR3 DNA is kept; its 42 bases are in frame from base 1. V drops 2 bases and J drops 7 bases, leaving 12 bases in between. These data originate in a study of cytomegalovirus exposure and HLA in healthy donors (dated by TCRdb to about 2017). Concerning the study at large: In an earlier analysis of roughly 590 of the donors, 250 to 350 Gb of sequence data and 90 million to 130 million unique TCR beta sequences from about 180 million T cells were reported. To predict cytomegalovirus infection status, the study combined high-throughput TCR immunosequencing, statistical association of individual TCRs with disease status, and machine learning. The study aimed to test whether cataloging public T cell receptors could reveal signatures of past pathogen exposure. The number of typed donors differed by locus: about 620-640 for A, B, C, DRB1 and DQB1; 500 to 550 for DQA1; over 600 for DPA1; and about 470 for DPB1. The T cell repertoires of 670 or so subjects were profiled by immunosequencing and related to cytomegalovirus serostatus. Donor age, sex, ethnicity and CMV serostatus were compiled together with the repertoire data. Among 300 to 450 genotyped donors of the cohort, an average of 235,054 unique TCR beta nucleotide sequences were sequenced per donor, 15% to 20% of them non-productive. Four to six DR-DQ haplotypes were handled as single units for association and clustering, since linkage in the cohort was strong. To decide whether each TCR beta V gene segment behaved as functional or pseudogenic, an earlier analysis of approximately 620 of the donors relied on high-throughput TCR beta sequencing. Rather than drawing on any new phenotypic data, the later analysis identified candidate immune exposures from TCR beta sequences and the way those sequences occurred across donors. Besides the first cohort of hundreds of subjects, a separate validation cohort made up of 120 different subjects was used. An early release that covered about 640 HLA-typed donors contained approximately 290 gigabases of sequencing data and 75 million to 100 million unique TCR sequences. The genetic ancestry cluster associated with self-reported Caucasian donors included roughly four fifths of the 350 to 500 genotyped donors. In a later genetic analysis, genome-wide SNP genotypes for about three fifths of the roughly 670 donors were used, and that subset was treated as a discovery cohort. All discovery cohort repertoires had been generated on a single sequencing platform. A later analysis re-analyzed previously published TCR beta repertoires from 500 to 700 donors and added high-resolution HLA genotyping to study TCR occurrence patterns. Both class I and class II loci were covered by HLA typing, at four-digit resolution. General conclusions and limits of the study: A further reported finding was that TCR beta sequences accurately predicted the HLA-A and HLA-B alleles for most subjects in the first cohort. The earlier analysis of some 560 of the donors excluded 15 to 20 rarely observed V segments, including chromosome 9 orphons, because counts were too low. Compared with equally common non-associated chains, HLA-associated TCR beta chains in a later analysis were more clonally expanded and had lower generation probabilities. Because HLA typing was unavailable for some donors at each locus, only the typed subset was used in association tests. In the study, approximately 160 TCR beta chains were listed as associated with cytomegalovirus. Across donors, most TCR sequences were observed very rarely, whereas some public TCRs were present in many individuals. In a later analysis, TCR association rates were found to vary across HLA loci, with the most associated TCRs seen for DRB1 alleles and the fewest for HLA-C alleles. In an earlier analysis of some 540 of the donors, most TCR beta V segments appeared in productive rearrangements about 87% or about 30% of the time, broadly matching IMGT annotations. Linkage disequilibrium might explain the correlated functional status among segregating V segments, but an unknown experimental factor could not be ruled out. CMV serostatus was the only immune exposure information available for the cohort. Some IMGT-functional V segments, including TRBV6-2 and TRBV6-3, could not be distinguished by the 87-base-pair reads and were therefore excluded. A later analysis associated about 18,000 TCR beta sequences with specific HLA alleles at a false discovery rate of 0.05. Sequencing depth was assumed to be roughly uniform across donors in the presence/absence analyses, though that assumption may not hold. In both the original and validation cohorts, the classifier was reported to diagnose cytomegalovirus status with high specificity and sensitivity. According to the authors, the approach could potentially be generalized to other disease states and immunological phenotypes. A later analysis reported that several top co-occurrence clusters appeared linked to parvovirus B19, influenza, CMV and Epstein-Barr virus. In a later genetic analysis, fewer N-insertions in productive TCRs were reported among donors in an Asian-associated ancestry cluster than the approximately 630-donor mean. An association between a missense DCLRE1C variant and V-gene and J-gene trimming of TCR beta chains was found in a later genetic analysis and replicated in an independent cohort. A cluster of highly shared sequence variants was judged likely to be a technical artifact of the sequencing pipeline. The cohort was sequenced for TCR beta chains only, and without alpha or paired-chain data the features that could be detected were limited. According to a later analysis, most CMV-associated TCR beta chains appeared to be HLA-restricted, and the HLA associations seemed to be driven largely by CMV exposure. When HLA alleles, especially DR and DQ, strongly co-occurred, attributing TCR associations to individual alleles was difficult. A few of the identified cytomegalovirus-associated TCR beta chains were confirmed in vitro to be specific for cytomegalovirus antigens.

The cohort was made up of approximately 670 healthy bone marrow donors. At the time of sampling, all cohort members were nominally healthy, though unrecorded immune exposures were likely present. The donor was CMV seronegative and was included in the group of a few hundred seronegative cohort members. A peripheral blood sample was collected from each donor, and TCR beta sequencing was performed on peripheral blood mononuclear cells. The Qiagen DNeasy Blood Extraction Kit was used to extract genomic DNA from the blood cell samples. This clonotype was sampled from a man aged 45-65 years in good health and CMV-seronegative. The sequencing sample was made of PBMCs. This chain is built from TRBV27 and TRBJ1-5; a tentative D match to TRBD1 spans 5 bases. The CDR3 has the sequence CASSLPGRGQPQHF. Here is the DNA: TGTGCCAGCAGTTTACCCGGGCGGGGCCAGCCCCAGCATTTT.